A single sample is the source of the 19 T cell receptor beta chains below, sequenced in a study of molecular identifiers for immune sequencing clone quantification. TCRdb re-called the PCR reads with MiXCR, one entry per CDR3 protein. Of approximately 590,000 distinct CDR3 sequences detected, about 25% appear once; the ten largest clones hold 0.78%. The sequenced material came from naive CD8+ T cells from blood, with Jurkat cell RNA spiked in. As for subset: FACS-sorted CD8+CD4-CCR7+CD45RA+ naive T cells. These receptors all come from a human donor in good health. Some libraries in this study had Jurkat cell RNA spiked in.

This clonotype came up a few times. V gene TRBV20-1 combines with J gene TRBJ1-2; 10 nucleotides align to TRBD1. V shed 0 bases, J shed 8 bases, and the junction held 9 bases outside the gene matches. CDR3 length: 15 residues. The germline V gene encodes CDR1 DFQATT and CDR2 SNEGSKA (reference sequence). The chain's CDR3 is CSARDDGQGVSGYTF. In nucleotides, the CDR3 is TGCAGTGCTAGAGACGACGGACAGGGGGTCAGCGGCTACACCTTC.

This clonotype has a handful of counts. The rearrangement joins TRBV7-2 to TRBJ1-6; no clear D. The CDR3 is made up of 14 amino acids. V was pared by 2 bases and J by 9 bases, with 11 bases between. CDR1 and CDR2 from the germline V gene are SGHTA and FQGNSA. The CDR3 nucleotides read TGTGCCAGCAGCTTAATAGGGTTGGGTTCACCCCTCCACTTT. Protein: CASSLIGLGSPLHF.

V is TRBV12-3 or TRBV12-4 and J is TRBJ2-6, with TRBD1 matching 8 bases. Trimming cost V 5 bases and J 7 bases; bases outside gene matches: 4. The CDR3 totals 14 residues. CDR3 DNA: TGTGCCAGCAGTCAAGACAGGGGTGCCAACGTCCTGACTTTC. This gives the protein CASSQDRGANVLTF.

This clonotype came up many times. Here the CDR3 DNA reads TGTGCCAGCAGCTTAGGAGGCAGGGGTGGCAATCAGCCCCAGCATTTT. It encodes CASSLGGRGGNQPQHF. The chain carries TRBV13 and TRBJ1-5; D might be TRBD1 (6 bases). The CDR3 sequence is 16 residues long. Germline V CDR1 and CDR2: PRHDT, FYEKMQ (reference sequence). V was trimmed by 0 bases and J by 2 bases, leaving 11 bases between them.

This clonotype appeared many times. In DNA, the CDR3 is TGTGCCAGCAGCTTAGGTTATGCCGGGGCCAACGTCCTGACTTTC. This codes for CASSLGYAGANVLTF. V is TRBV7-9 and J is TRBJ2-6, with D unclear. The CDR3 spans 15 residues. Germline CDR1 SEHNR, CDR2 FQNEAQ (reference sequence). The V end was cut by 1 base, the J end by 4 bases, with 8 bases between. The complete variable domain, with remaining parts taken from reference TRBV7-9 and TRBJ2-6, reads DTGVSQNPRHKITKRGQNVTFRCDPISEHNRLYWYRQTLGQGPEFLTYFQNEAQLEKSRLLSDRFSAERPKGSFSTLEIQRTEQGDSAMYLCASSLGYAGANVLTFGAGSRLTVL.

This clonotype appeared many times. The V and J genes are TRBV18 and TRBJ2-5; D uncertain. Germline CDR1 reads KGHSH; CDR2 reads LQKENI. With 5 bases removed from V and 1 base from J, the gap between germline ends came to 8 bases. The CDR3 has 13 amino acids. The CDR3 bases are TGTGCCAGCTCATCCGACCTCCAAGAGACCCAGTACTTC. This encodes CASSSDLQETQYF.

This clonotype was seen many times. A read error may account for a junction end that differs from germline. This chain joins TRBV18 and TRBJ2-7, with 7 bases that match TRBD1. The CDR3 spans 13 residues. The germline V gene encodes CDR1 KGHSH and CDR2 LQKENI. In nucleotides, the CDR3 is TGCGCCAGCAGCCCTGGCAGGGGGTACGAGCAGTACTTC. It codes for CASSPGRGYEQYF. The variable domain in full, with the rest retrieved from reference TRBV18 and TRBJ2-7, is NAGVMQNPRHLVRRRGQEARLRCSPMKGHSHVYWYRQLPEEGLKFMVYLQKENIIDESGMPKERFSAEFPKEGPSILRIQQVVRGDSAAYFCASSPGRGYEQYFGPGTRLTVT.

With respect to this clonotype: A single base separates this from a much larger clone, so it may be a read error. This chain's CDR3 is CSATNGLAVDYEQSF. In nucleotides, the CDR3 is TGCAGTGCTACAAACGGACTAGCGGTAGACTACGAGCAGTCCTTC. This sequence joins TRBV20-1 and TRBJ2-7; 10 nucleotides agree with TRBD2. The CDR3 spans 15 residues. Per germline, CDR1 DFQATT and CDR2 SNEGSKA (reference sequence).

This clonotype was detected a few times. The rearrangement uses TRBV20-1 and TRBJ1-1, with D unclear. The CDR3 totals 11 residues. The germline V and J ends were trimmed by 4 bases and 7 bases, with 10 bases remaining between them. Germline CDR1 is DFQATT and CDR2 is SNEGSKA (reference sequence). The CDR3 region is CSAKLLFEAFF. The CDR3 nucleotides are TGCAGTGCTAAGTTGCTGTTTGAAGCTTTCTTT.

This clonotype has ten or more counts. The V call is TRBV28, the J call TRBJ1-1, with a possible D match to TRBD1 (5 bases). The V gene lost 8 bases and the J gene lost 6 bases, with 13 bases spanning the gap. Germline CDR1 reads MDHEN; CDR2 reads SYDVKM. The CDR3 has 12 residues. The CDR3 coding sequence is TGTGCCAGCGGTCTCCAGGGACCTGAAGCTTTCTTT. Translated, it gives CASGLQGPEAFF.

This chain joins TRBV29-1 and TRBJ1-2; D unclear. V shed 0 bases and J shed 7 bases, with 18 bases lying between them. Germline CDR1 SQVTM, CDR2 ANQGSEA. CDR3 size: 15 residues. The CDR3 is CSVEDRGWGVGGYTF. DNA for the CDR3: TGCAGCGTTGAAGATCGGGGTTGGGGAGTCGGTGGCTACACCTTC.

The sample holds a few counts of this clonotype. J is TRBJ2-3 and V is TRBV20-1; the D gene is possibly TRBD1 (6 bases). V lost 0 bases to trimming and J lost 2 bases, with 24 bases between them. Germline assignment: CDR1 DFQATT and CDR2 SNEGSKA (reference sequence). There are 19 residues in the CDR3. This CDR3 is CSARDPRGTDLRYTDTQYF. The CDR3 coding sequence is TGCAGTGCTAGAGACCCAAGGGGGACCGACCTTAGGTACACAGATACGCAGTATTTT.

About this clonotype: This may arise from a read error, as a much more abundant clone is one base away. This chain links TRBV28 with TRBJ2-7; D is uncertain. The length of the CDR3 is 14 residues. Germline assignment: CDR1 MDHEN and CDR2 SYDVKM. CDR3 DNA: TGTGCCGGCAGTTTATTAGGGCTCTCGTACGAGCAGTACTTC. Translating gives CAGSLLGLSYEQYF. Together with reference TRBV28 and TRBJ2-7, the CDR3 gives the full variable domain: DVKVTQSSRYLVKRTGEKVFLECVQDMDHENMFWYRQDPGLGLRLIYFSYDVKMKEKGDIPEGYSVSREKKERFSLILESASTNQTSMYLCAGSLLGLSYEQYFGPGTRLTVT.

This clonotype appeared a few times. V gene TRBV27 combines with J gene TRBJ1-4; tentatively, D is TRBD1 (5 bases). The CDR3 is 17 amino acids. The germline V and J ends were trimmed by 2 bases and 3 bases, with 16 bases remaining between them. Germline CDR1 reads MNHEY; CDR2 reads SMNVEV (reference sequence). The CDR3 is CASSLGGPQGPNEKLFF. The CDR3 DNA sequence: TGTGCCAGCAGTTTAGGTGGCCCCCAGGGACCTAATGAAAAACTGTTTTTT.

V and J are TRBV28 and TRBJ2-7, with 11 bases matching TRBD2. Germline CDR1 MDHEN, CDR2 SYDVKM. There are 15 residues in the CDR3. With 5 bases clipped from V and 2 bases from J, the junction kept 5 bases outside the gene matches. CDR3 region: CASSIVAGGPYEQYF. The CDR3 nucleotides read TGTGCCAGCAGTATAGTAGCGGGAGGGCCCTACGAGCAGTACTTC.

As regards this clonotype: The missing conserved phenylalanine or tryptophan at the end of this CDR3 makes a read error likely. The V and J genes are TRBV20-1 and TRBJ2-7; 7 bases line up with TRBD1. Germline V gene data show CDR1 as DFQATT and CDR2 as SNEGSKA (reference sequence). Unmatched junction bases numbered 9, after V lost 4 bases and J lost 3 bases. This CDR3 is 14 amino acids long. CDR3 bases: TGCAGTGCTATCGGGACAGACCTTTTCTACGAGCAGTACCTC. Translation gives CSAIGTDLFYEQYL.

This clonotype occurred a few times. V usage is TRBV7-8 and J usage is TRBJ2-1, with a tentative D call TRBD1 (6 bases). Between the trimmed V and J ends, which lost 5 bases and 7 bases, there was a span of 24 bases. Germline V gene data show CDR1 as SGHVS and CDR2 as FQNEAQ. The CDR3 contains 17 residues. As DNA, the CDR3 is TGTGCCAGCAGCCAAACCTCACAGGGCTATTGGGTGAATGAGCAGTTCTTC. Translation: CASSQTSQGYWVNEQFF. The full variable domain, completed using reference TRBV7-8 and TRBJ2-1, is GAGVSQSPRYKVAKRGQDVALRCDPISGHVSLFWYQQALGQGPEFLTYFQNEAQLDKSGLPSDRFFAERPEGSVSTLKIQRTQQEDSAVYLCASSQTSQGYWVNEQFFGPGTRLTVL.

Comments on this clonotype: A much larger clone differs from this one at a single base, so this may be a read error. The V and J genes are TRBV9 and TRBJ1-1, with D unresolved. This CDR3 has 13 residues. Per the germline V gene, CDR1 is SGDLS and CDR2 is YYNGEE. Trimming took 3 bases from V and 0 from J, leaving 6 bases between them. CDR3 DNA sequence: TGTGCCAGCAGCGGGATAATGAACACTGAAGCTTTCTTT. Translated: CASSGIMNTEAFF.

The genes are TRBV10-3 and TRBJ2-2, with unresolved D. Between the trimmed V and J ends, which lost 0 bases and 0 bases, there was a span of 11 bases. Germline CDR1 is ENHRY and CDR2 is SYGVKD. This CDR3 spans 17 amino acids. The CDR3 nucleotides read TGTGCCATCAGTGAGTCGTTGGCCATCTCGAACACCGGGGAGCTGTTTTTT. Amino acids: CAISESLAISNTGELFF.